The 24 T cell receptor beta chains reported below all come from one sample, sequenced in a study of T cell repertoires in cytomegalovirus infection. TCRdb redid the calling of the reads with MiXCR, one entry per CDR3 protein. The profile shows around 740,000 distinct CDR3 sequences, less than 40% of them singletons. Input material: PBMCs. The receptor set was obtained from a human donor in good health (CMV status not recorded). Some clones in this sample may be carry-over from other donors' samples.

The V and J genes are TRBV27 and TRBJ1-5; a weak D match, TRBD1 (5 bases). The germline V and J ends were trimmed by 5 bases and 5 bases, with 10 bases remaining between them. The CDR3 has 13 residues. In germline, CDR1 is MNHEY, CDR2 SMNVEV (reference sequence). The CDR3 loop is CASSITGHQPQHF. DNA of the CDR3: TGTGCCAGCAGTATCACGGGGCATCAGCCCCAGCATTTT.

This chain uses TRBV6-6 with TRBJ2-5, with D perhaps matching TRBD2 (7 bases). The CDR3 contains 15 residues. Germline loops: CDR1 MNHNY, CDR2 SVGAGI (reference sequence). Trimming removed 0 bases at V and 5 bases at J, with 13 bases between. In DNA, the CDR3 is TGTGCCAGCAGTTACTCGTGGGGGGGGCTCGAGACCCAGTACTTC. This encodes CASSYSWGGLETQYF.

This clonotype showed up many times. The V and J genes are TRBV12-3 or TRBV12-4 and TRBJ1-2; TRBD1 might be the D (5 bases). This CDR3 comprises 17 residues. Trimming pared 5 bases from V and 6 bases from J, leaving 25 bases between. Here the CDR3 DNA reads TGTGCCAGCAGTCTCAGGGTCTATGAGGGCCTTTTGGATGGCTACACCTTC. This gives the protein CASSLRVYEGLLDGYTF.

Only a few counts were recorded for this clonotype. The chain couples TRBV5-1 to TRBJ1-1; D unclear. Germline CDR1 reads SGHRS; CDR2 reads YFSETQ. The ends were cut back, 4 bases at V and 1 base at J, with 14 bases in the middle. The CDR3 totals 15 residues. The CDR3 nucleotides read TGCGCCAGCAGCACATTCCGAGGGCCGAACACTGAAGCTTTCTTT. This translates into CASSTFRGPNTEAFF.

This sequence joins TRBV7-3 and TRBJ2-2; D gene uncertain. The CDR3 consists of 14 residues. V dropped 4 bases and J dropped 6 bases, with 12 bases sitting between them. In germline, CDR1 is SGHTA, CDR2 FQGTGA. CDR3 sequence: CASSSTRQAGELFF. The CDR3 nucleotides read TGTGCCAGCAGCTCTACCCGTCAGGCCGGGGAGCTGTTTTTT.

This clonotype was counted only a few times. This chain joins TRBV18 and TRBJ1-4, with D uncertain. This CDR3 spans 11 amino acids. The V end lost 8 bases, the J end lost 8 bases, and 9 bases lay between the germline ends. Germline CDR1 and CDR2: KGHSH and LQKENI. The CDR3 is CASREEEKLFF. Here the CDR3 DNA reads TGTGCCAGCCGAGAGGAGGAAAAACTGTTTTTT.

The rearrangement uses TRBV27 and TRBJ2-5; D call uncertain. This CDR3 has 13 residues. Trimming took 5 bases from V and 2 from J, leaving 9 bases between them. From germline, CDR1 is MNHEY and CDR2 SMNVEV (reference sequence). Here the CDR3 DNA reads TGTGCCAGCAGTCCCAGGAAACAAGAGACCCAGTACTTC. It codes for CASSPRKQETQYF.

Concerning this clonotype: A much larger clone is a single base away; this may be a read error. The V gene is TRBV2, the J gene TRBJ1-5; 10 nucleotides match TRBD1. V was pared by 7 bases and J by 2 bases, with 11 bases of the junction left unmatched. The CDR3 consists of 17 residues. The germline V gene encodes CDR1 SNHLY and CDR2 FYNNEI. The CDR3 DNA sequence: TGTGCCAGCACTGCCGGGACAGGGGAAAAGGGCAATCAGCCCCAGCATTTT. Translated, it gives CASTAGTGEKGNQPQHF. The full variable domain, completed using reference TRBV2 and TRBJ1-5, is EPEVTQTPSHQVTQMGQEVILRCVPISNHLYFYWYRQILGQKVEFLVSFYNNEISEKSEIFDDQFSVERPDGSNFTLKIRSTKLEDSAMYFCASTAGTGEKGNQPQHFGDGTRLSIL.

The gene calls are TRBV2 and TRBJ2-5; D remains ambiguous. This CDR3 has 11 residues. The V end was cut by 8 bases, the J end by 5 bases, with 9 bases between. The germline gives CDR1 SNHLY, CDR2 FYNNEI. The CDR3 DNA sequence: TGTGCCAGCCGAGTGGTCGAGACCCAGTACTTC. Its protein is CASRVVETQYF.

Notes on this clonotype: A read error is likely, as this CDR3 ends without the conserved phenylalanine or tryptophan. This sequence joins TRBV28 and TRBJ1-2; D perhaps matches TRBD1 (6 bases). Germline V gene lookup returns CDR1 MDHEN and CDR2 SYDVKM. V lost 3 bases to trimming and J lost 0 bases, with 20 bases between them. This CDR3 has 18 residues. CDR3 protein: CASSFRRSIQGTNYGYTL. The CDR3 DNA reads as TGTGCCAGCAGTTTTCGTCGATCGATACAGGGAACTAACTATGGCTACACCTTA.

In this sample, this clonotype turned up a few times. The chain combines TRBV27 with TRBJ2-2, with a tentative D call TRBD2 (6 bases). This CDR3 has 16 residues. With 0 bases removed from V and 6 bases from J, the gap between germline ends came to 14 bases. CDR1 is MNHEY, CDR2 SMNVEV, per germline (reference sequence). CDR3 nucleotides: TGTGCCAGCAGTTTATCCTGGTTGGGGGGAGCCGGGGAGCTGTTTTTT. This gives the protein CASSLSWLGGAGELFF.

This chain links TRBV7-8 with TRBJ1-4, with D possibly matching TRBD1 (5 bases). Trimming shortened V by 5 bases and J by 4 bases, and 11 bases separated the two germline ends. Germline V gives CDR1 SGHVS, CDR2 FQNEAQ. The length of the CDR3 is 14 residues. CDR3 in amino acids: CASSQGRLNEKLFF. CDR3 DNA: TGTGCCAGCAGCCAGGGACGGCTTAATGAAAAACTGTTTTTT.

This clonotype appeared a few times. The CDR3 loop is CASSLSPLSREQFF. In DNA form, the CDR3 reads TGTGCCAGCAGTTTATCGCCTCTCTCCCGTGAGCAGTTCTTC. The chain is built from TRBV27 and TRBJ2-1; D call uncertain. Germline V lookup: CDR1 MNHEY, CDR2 SMNVEV (reference sequence). The V end was cut by 0 bases, the J end by 9 bases, with 12 bases between. The CDR3 extends over 14 amino acids.

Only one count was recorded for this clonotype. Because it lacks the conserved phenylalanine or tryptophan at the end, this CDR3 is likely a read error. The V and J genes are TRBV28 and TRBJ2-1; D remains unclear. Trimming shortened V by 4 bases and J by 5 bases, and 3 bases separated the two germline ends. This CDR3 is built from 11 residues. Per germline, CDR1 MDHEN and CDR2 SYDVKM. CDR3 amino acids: CASSSDNEQFC. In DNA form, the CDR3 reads TGTGCCAGCAGTTCAGACAATGAGCAGTTCTGC.

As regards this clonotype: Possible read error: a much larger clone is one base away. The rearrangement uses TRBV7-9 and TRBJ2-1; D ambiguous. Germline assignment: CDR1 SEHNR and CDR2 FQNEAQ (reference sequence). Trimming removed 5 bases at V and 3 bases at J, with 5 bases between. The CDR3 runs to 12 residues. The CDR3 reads CASSPHYNEQFF. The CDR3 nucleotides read TGTGCCAGCAGCCCTCACTACAATGAGCAGTTCTTC.

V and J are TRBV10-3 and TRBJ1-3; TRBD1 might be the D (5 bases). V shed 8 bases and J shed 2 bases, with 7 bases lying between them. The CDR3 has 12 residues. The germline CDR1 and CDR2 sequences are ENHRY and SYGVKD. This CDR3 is CAIGTPGNTIYF. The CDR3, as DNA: TGTGCCATCGGGACTCCTGGAAACACCATATATTTT.

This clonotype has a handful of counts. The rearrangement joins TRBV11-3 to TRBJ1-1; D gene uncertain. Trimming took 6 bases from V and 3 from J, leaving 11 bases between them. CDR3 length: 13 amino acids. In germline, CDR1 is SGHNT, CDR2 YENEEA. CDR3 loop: CASSTLPHTEAFF. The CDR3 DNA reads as TGTGCCAGCAGTACCCTACCCCACACTGAAGCTTTCTTT.

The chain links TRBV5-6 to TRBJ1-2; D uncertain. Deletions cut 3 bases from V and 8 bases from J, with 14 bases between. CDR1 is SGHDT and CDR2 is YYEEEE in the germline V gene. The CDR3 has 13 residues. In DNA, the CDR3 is TGTGCCAGCAGCTCCCCACTAGGAGGAGGCTACACCTTC. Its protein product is CASSSPLGGGYTF.

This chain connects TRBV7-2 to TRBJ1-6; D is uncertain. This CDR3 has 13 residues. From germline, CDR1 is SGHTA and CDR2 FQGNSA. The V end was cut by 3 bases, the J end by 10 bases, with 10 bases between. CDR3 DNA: TGTGCCAGCAGCTTTCCCCAATTCTCACCCCTCCACTTT. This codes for CASSFPQFSPLHF.

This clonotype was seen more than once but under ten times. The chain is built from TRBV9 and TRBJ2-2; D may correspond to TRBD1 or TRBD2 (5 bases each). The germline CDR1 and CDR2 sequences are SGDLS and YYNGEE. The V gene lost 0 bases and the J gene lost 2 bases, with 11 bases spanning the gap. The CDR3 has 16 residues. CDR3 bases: TGTGCCAGCAGCGTAGGAGGGGCAGATAACACCGGGGAGCTGTTTTTT. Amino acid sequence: CASSVGGADNTGELFF.

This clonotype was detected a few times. CDR3 residues: CASSPDSSGNEQFF. Here the CDR3 DNA reads TGTGCCAGCAGTCCAGACTCGAGCGGGAATGAGCAGTTCTTC. This chain uses TRBV28 with TRBJ2-1; perhaps TRBD2 as D (6 bases). The CDR3 is 14 residues long. The V gene lost 5 bases and the J gene lost 7 bases, with 15 bases spanning the gap. In germline, CDR1 is MDHEN, CDR2 SYDVKM. Full variable domain (remainder filled in from reference TRBV28 and TRBJ2-1): DVKVTQSSRYLVKRTGEKVFLECVQDMDHENMFWYRQDPGLGLRLIYFSYDVKMKEKGDIPEGYSVSREKKERFSLILESASTNQTSMYLCASSPDSSGNEQFFGPGTRLTVL.

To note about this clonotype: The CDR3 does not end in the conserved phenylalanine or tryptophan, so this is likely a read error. CDR3 in DNA: TGTGCCAGCAGTTCGGGCGCAGCAGCCCAGTACTTA. Translating gives CASSSGAAAQYL. The chain joins TRBV27 to TRBJ2-5; D remains unclear. Germline assignment: CDR1 MNHEY and CDR2 SMNVEV (reference sequence). V was shortened by 4 bases and J by 9 bases, with 12 bases between the two germline ends. This CDR3 region has 12 residues.

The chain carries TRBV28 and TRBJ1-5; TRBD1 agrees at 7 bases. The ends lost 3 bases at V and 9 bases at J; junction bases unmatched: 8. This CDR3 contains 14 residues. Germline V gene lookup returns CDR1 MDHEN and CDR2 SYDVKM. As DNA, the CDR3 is TGTGCCAGCAGTTTTGGGACAGCCCTCCCGCCCCAGCATTTT. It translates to CASSFGTALPPQHF.

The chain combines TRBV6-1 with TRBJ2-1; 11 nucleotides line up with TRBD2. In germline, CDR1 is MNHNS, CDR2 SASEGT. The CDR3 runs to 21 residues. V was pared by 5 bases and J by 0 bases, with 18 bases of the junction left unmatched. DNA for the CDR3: TGTGCCAGCAGTTATGTCAGAGTTTTGAGGACTAGCGGGTACTCCTACAATGAGCAGTTCTTC. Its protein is CASSYVRVLRTSGYSYNEQFF.